These T cell receptor beta chains were read from a single sample in a study of spatial heterogeneity in lung cancer. One entry per CDR3 protein results from TCRdb running MiXCR on the 5' RACE reads. The data show roughly 6,900 distinct CDR3 sequences, less than 6% seen once. Sequences were derived from normal lung tissue next to the tumor, sampled at surgery. These receptors all stem from a female donor with early-stage non-small cell lung cancer. Both conserved end residues are part of each CDR3. Fields, in order: J gene, D gene, clone size, V gene, CDR3 protein, CDR3 DNA. A D gene is named only where the DNA matches it firmly. A clone size is listed for some rows: how often the clone was seen (once, few, many), or a class if it is expanded.

>TRBJ1-1|TRBD1|medium-sized|TRBV28
CASSPRTGRRAFF
TGTGCCAGCAGTCCCCGGACAGGGCGGCGAGCTTTCTTT
>TRBJ2-2|NA|NA|TRBV7-3
CASSLMGNTGELFF
TGTGCCAGCAGCTTGATGGGTAACACCGGGGAGCTGTTTTTT
>TRBJ2-3|TRBD2|medium-sized|TRBV9
CASSVTPSGSSDTQYF
TGTGCCAGCAGCGTAACCCCTAGCGGGAGTTCAGATACGCAGTATTTT
>TRBJ1-1|NA|large|TRBV11-2
CASSLGWGHMNTEAFF
TGTGCCAGCAGCTTAGGTTGGGGACACATGAACACTGAAGCTTTCTTT
>TRBJ2-3|NA|many|TRBV20-1
CSARVGPDTQYF
TGCAGTGCCCGGGTCGGACCGGATACGCAGTATTTT
>TRBJ2-1|NA|many|TRBV6-2/TRBV6-3
CASSYDEWSGPSSYNEQFF
TGTGCCAGCAGTTACGATGAGTGGAGCGGACCGAGCTCCTACAATGAGCAGTTCTTC
>TRBJ2-5|NA|many|TRBV7-2
CASSYRDPVMETQYF
TGTGCCAGCAGCTATCGGGACCCCGTCATGGAGACCCAGTACTTC
>TRBJ1-1|NA|medium-sized|TRBV10-3
CAILGQPNTEAFF
TGTGCCATCTTGGGACAACCGAACACTGAAGCTTTCTTT
>TRBJ2-3|TRBD1|medium-sized|TRBV6-1
CASGGTQGADTQYF
TGTGCCAGCGGGGGAACTCAGGGGGCAGATACGCAGTATTTT
>TRBJ2-2|TRBD1|many|TRBV10-3
CAISESYIPGQPYTGELFF
TGTGCCATCAGTGAGTCCTACATCCCGGGACAGCCTTACACCGGGGAGCTGTTTTTT